This TCR beta chain comes out of a study of cytomegalovirus exposure and HLA in healthy donors. Study-wide results and limits: Sequencing likely caused a cluster of highly shared sequence variants. Earlier analysis yielded a pattern in which most TCR beta V segments were productive about 87% or about 30% of the time. Being indistinguishable, some V segments were excluded, TRBV6-2 and TRBV6-3 among them.

Researchers ran the PCR with 60 Vbeta and 13 Jbeta primers. TCRdb's copy holds only in-frame clones and misses some; the assay was immunoSEQ multiplex PCR. The sample yields roughly 100,000 clones, around 75% seen once. V was cut by 4 bases and J by 8 bases, with 14 bases left in between. CDR3 length: 12 residues. Germline-derived CDR1 and CDR2 are GTSNPN and SVGIG (reference sequence). Nominally healthy donors provided the samples, though records likely missed some immune exposures. Turning to this clone: The antigen remains unidentified.

The rearrangement links TRBV30 to TRBJ1-2, with D possibly TRBD1 on 5 matching bases. This sequence was found in a male donor in good health and CMV-seropositive. The sequenced sample was PBMCs. The CDR3 loop reads CAWMQGGRGYTF. The CDR3 DNA is TGTGCCTGGATGCAGGGCGGGAGGGGCTACACCTTC.